This T cell receptor (beta chain) derives from a study of regulatory T cells in long-lasting Graves disease. Time point indicated: persistent/refractory GD, antithyroid drugs over 5 years with positive TRAb. Isolated PBMC RNA provided the starting material for the TCR library. CDR3-region Arm-PCR and iRepertoire HTBI primers produced the TCR beta libraries. TCRdb re-called the multiplex PCR reads with MiXCR, one entry per CDR3 protein. There are 600,000 to 800,000 distinct CDR3 sequences in the sample; roughly 30% occur only once, and roughly 40% lies in the top ten. The V gene's germline CDR1 is GTSNPN and CDR2 SVGIG (reference sequence). The CDR3 is 14 amino acids. Deletions cut 3 bases from V and 2 bases from J, with 13 bases between.

The V gene is TRBV30, the J gene TRBJ1-2, with a weak D call TRBD1 (6 bases). This specimen was peripheral blood mononuclear cells (PBMCs), taken when the disease was refractory, from a patient treated with antithyroid drugs. This receptor was identified in a female donor with Graves disease. DNA of the CDR3: TGTGCCTGGAGCTGGCAGGGGTCCAACTATGGCTACACCTTC. This sequence encodes CAWSWQGSNYGYTF.